This T cell receptor (beta chain) was sequenced during a study of blood T cell repertoires in COVID-19. This clone occurred a few times. Clones were read by immunoSEQ multiplex PCR, and TCRdb kept only the in-frame ones, dropping some. This sample has about 120,000 clones, with 60% to 80% found just once. Germline-derived CDR1 and CDR2 are SGHNT and YENEEA. The CDR3 contains 16 residues. V gave up 5 bases and J gave up 4 bases; unmatched junction bases: 12. The specimen was peripheral blood. This rearrangement joins TRBV11-3 to TRBJ1-2, with TRBD1 matching 8 bases. The TCR was taken from a woman aged 70-85 years with acute or convalescent COVID-19. The CDR3 coding sequence is TGTGCCAGCAGCACGCCGGGACAGGCGAACTCCTATGGCTACACCTTC. Its translation: CASSTPGQANSYGYTF.